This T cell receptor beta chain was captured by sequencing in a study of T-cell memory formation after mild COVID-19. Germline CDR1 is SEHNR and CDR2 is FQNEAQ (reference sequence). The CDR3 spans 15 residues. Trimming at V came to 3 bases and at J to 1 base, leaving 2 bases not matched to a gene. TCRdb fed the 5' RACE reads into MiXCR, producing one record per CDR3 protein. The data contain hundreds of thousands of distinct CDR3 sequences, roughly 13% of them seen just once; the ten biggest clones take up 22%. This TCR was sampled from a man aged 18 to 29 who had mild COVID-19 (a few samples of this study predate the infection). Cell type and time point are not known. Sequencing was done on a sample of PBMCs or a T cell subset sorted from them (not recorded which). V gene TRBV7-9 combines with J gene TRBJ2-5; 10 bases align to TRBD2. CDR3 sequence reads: CASSFSGGAQETQYF. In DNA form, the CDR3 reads TGTGCCAGCAGCTTCAGCGGGGGGGCCCAAGAGACCCAGTACTTC. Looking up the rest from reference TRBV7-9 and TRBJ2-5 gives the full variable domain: DTGVSQNPRHKITKRGQNVTFRCDPISEHNRLYWYRQTLGQGPEFLTYFQNEAQLEKSRLLSDRFSAERPKGSFSTLEIQRTEQGDSAMYLCASSFSGGAQETQYFGPGTRLLVL.